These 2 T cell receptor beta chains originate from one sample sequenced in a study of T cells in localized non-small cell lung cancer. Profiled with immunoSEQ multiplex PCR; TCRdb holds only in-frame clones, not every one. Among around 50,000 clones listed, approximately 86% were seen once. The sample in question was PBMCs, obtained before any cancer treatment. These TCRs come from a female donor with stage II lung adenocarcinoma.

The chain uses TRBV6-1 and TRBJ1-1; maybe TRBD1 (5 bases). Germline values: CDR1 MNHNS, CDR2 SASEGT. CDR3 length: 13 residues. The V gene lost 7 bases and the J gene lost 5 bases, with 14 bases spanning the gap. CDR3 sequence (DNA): TGTGCCAGCAAACTAGGGGAGAGAACTGAAGCTTTCTTT. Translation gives CASKLGERTEAFF.

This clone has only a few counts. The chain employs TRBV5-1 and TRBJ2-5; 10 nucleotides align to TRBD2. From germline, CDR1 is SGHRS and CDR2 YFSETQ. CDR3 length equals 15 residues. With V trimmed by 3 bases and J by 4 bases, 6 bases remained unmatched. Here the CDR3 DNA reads TGCGCCAGCAGCTCAGGACTAGCGGATATAGAGACCCAGTACTTC. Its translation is CASSSGLADIETQYF. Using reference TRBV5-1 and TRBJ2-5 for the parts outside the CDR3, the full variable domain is KAGVTQTPRYLIKTRGQQVTLSCSPISGHRSVSWYQQTPGQGLQFLFEYFSETQRNKGNFPGRFSGRQFSNSRSEMNVSTLELGDSALYLCASSSGLADIETQYFGPGTRLLVL.